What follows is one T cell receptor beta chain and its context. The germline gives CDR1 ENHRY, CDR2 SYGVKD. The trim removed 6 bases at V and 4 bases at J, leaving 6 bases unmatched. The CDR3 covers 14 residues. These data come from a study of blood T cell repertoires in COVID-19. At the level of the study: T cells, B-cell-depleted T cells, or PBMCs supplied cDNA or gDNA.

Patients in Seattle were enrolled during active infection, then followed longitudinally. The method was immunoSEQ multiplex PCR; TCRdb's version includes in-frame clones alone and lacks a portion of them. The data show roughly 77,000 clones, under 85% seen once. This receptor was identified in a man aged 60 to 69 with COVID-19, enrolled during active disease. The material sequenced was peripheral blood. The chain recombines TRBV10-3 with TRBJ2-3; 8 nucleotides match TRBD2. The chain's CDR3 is CAIRSGRDSDTQYF. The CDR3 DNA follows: TGTGCCATCAGAAGCGGGAGAGATTCAGATACGCAGTATTTT.